Listed below are T cell receptor beta chains from one sample, sequenced in a study of regulatory T cells in long-lasting Graves disease. TCRdb reprocessed the multiplex PCR reads with MiXCR, giving one entry per CDR3 protein. The sample records around 460,000 distinct CDR3 sequences, 20% to 25% being singletons. The sample consisted of peripheral blood mononuclear cells (PBMCs), taken when the disease was refractory, from a patient treated with antithyroid drugs. The receptors stem from a female donor with Graves disease. Each CDR3 is given with its conserved first and last residue. The order of the fields is clone size, V gene, J gene, D gene, CDR3 DNA, CDR3 protein. D genes are given only for firm matches. Rows give clone size only sometimes, using once, few, many, or a class for an expanded clone.

>NA|TRBV7-6|TRBJ2-1|NA
TGTGCCAGCAGCTTCAAACAGTACAATGAGCAGTTCTTC
CASSFKQYNEQFF
>few|TRBV6-5|TRBJ1-2|TRBD1
TGTGCCAGCAGTTACGAACAACAGGGGGCTTGGGGCTACACCTTC
CASSYEQQGAWGYTF
>many|TRBV24-1|TRBJ1-4|TRBD1
TGTGCCACCAGTGATCGGACGACAGGGGGAAATGAAAAACTGTTTTTT
CATSDRTTGGNEKLFF
>NA|TRBV27|TRBJ1-6|NA
TGTGCCAGCAGGCTCGAGGGGACTCCTAATTCACCCCTCCACTTT
CASRLEGTPNSPLHF
>NA|TRBV7-2|TRBJ2-7|NA
TGTGCCAGCAGCTTAGATAGGACACTCTCCTACGAGCAGTACTTC
CASSLDRTLSYEQYF
>NA|TRBV19|TRBJ2-2|NA
TGTGCCAGTAGCCTGGGGGGGACACACACCGGGGAGCTGTTTTTT
CASSLGGTHTGELFF
>few|TRBV20-1|TRBJ1-2|TRBD1
TGCAGTGCTAGTATTGGGACAGGGTTTTCTGGCTACACCTTC
CSASIGTGFSGYTF
>NA|TRBV5-4|TRBJ2-7|NA
TGTGCCAGCAGCTTGGCCTACGGCAGAAACTACGAGCAGTACTTC
CASSLAYGRNYEQYF
>many|TRBV27|TRBJ1-2|TRBD1
TGTGCCAGCTTAACTTACAGGGGAGGTGGCTACACCTTC
CASLTYRGGGYTF
>few|TRBV7-6|TRBJ2-7|TRBD2
TGTGCCAGCAGTCAGACTAGCGGGGGGACCTACGAGCAGTACTTC
CASSQTSGGTYEQYF
>few|TRBV6-1|TRBJ2-7|NA
TGTGCCAGCAGACCGGGACGGACACATTACGAGCAGTACTTC
CASRPGRTHYEQYF
>many|TRBV28|TRBJ1-1|NA
TGTGCCAGCAGCCGACCCGTCGACCCGGACACTGAAGCTTTCTTT
CASSRPVDPDTEAFF
>many|TRBV3-1|TRBJ1-5|NA
TGTGCCAGCAGCCAAGGTGGAAAGCCCCAGCATTTT
CASSQGGKPQHF
>many|TRBV5-5|TRBJ2-2|NA
TGTGCCAGCCTCCCGTCGAGAAGCCCGACTCCTTACACCGGGGAGCTGTTTTTT
CASLPSRSPTPYTGELFF
>few|TRBV20-1|TRBJ1-1|NA
TGCAGTGCTAGTCTCCGGAACACTGAAGCTTTCTTT
CSASLRNTEAFF
>many|TRBV7-9|TRBJ2-5|NA
TGTGCCAGCAGCTTAATCGGGGATCGGGAGACCCAGTACTTC
CASSLIGDRETQYF
>many|TRBV6-1|TRBJ1-1|NA
TGTGCCAGCCGAGTGGCGAACACTGAAGCTTTCTTT
CASRVANTEAFF
>few|TRBV7-9|TRBJ1-1|NA
TGTGCCAGCAGCCGCCCGGACGGGCGGAACACTGAAGCTTTCTTT
CASSRPDGRNTEAFF
>many|TRBV12-3/TRBV12-4|TRBJ2-7|TRBD1
TGTGCCAGCAGTCCTACAGGGGGCAGGAACGAGCAGTACTTC
CASSPTGGRNEQYF
>few|TRBV7-9|TRBJ1-3|NA
TGTGCCAGCAGCTTAGTAAAGGCTGGAAACACCATATATTTT
CASSLVKAGNTIYF
>few|TRBV9|TRBJ1-4|NA
TGTGCCAGCAGCGTAGGTGGCCTGGCTGAAAAACTGTTTTTT
CASSVGGLAEKLFF
>NA|TRBV6-2/TRBV6-3|TRBJ2-3|NA
TGTGCCAGCGGACCCGGGGCACAAACTAGCACAGATACGCAGTATTTT
CASGPGAQTSTDTQYF
>NA|TRBV11-1|TRBJ2-7|TRBD1
TGTGCCAGCAGCTCCAGGGACAGGGGACACGAGCAGTACTTC
CASSSRDRGHEQYF
>NA|TRBV4-1|TRBJ2-7|NA
TGCGCCAGCAGCCCAGCCCAGAAGACAGGCGCCTACGAGCAGTACTTC
CASSPAQKTGAYEQYF
>many|TRBV12-3/TRBV12-4|TRBJ1-4|NA
TGTGCCAGCAGCTTGGGTGAAAAACTGTTTTTT
CASSLGEKLFF
>few|TRBV20-1|TRBJ2-5|NA
TGCAGTGTCCCCCAGGGGAGCTTCCAAGAGACCCAGTACTTC
CSVPQGSFQETQYF
>many|TRBV3-1|TRBJ2-5|NA
TGTGCCAGCACCGTAACCGCGGGACAAGAGACCCAGTACTTC
CASTVTAGQETQYF
>NA|TRBV5-1|TRBJ1-3|NA
TGCGCCAGCAGCTTGGCGCCCCTGTCCGGAAACACCATATATTTT
CASSLAPLSGNTIYF
>NA|TRBV12-3/TRBV12-4|TRBJ2-1|NA
TGTGCCAGCAGACAACTAGCAGCCGAGCAGTTCTTC
CASRQLAAEQFF
>few|TRBV20-1|TRBJ1-1|NA
TGCAGTGCTAGAGATGGACCCCAAGACACTGAAGCTTTCTTT
CSARDGPQDTEAFF
>many|TRBV12-5|TRBJ1-1|NA
TGTGCTAGTGGGTCGGGCGGCACTGAAGCTTTCTTT
CASGSGGTEAFF
>few|TRBV19|TRBJ1-5|TRBD1
TGTGCCAGTAGCGCCGGACAGGGACGTTGGCAGCCCCAGCATTTT
CASSAGQGRWQPQHF
>many|TRBV12-3/TRBV12-4|TRBJ1-4|NA
TGTGCCAGCAGTTCCCAAACCTCAACTAATGAAAAACTGTTTTTT
CASSSQTSTNEKLFF
>few|TRBV20-1|TRBJ1-2|NA
TGCAGTGCTGACGGACAGCTTAGAGCTAACTATGGCTACACCTTC
CSADGQLRANYGYTF
>NA|TRBV11-2|TRBJ2-1|TRBD1
TGTGCCAGCAGCTTTGGGACAGGGGGCTTGGGGAATGAGCAGTTCTTC
CASSFGTGGLGNEQFF
>few|TRBV2|TRBJ2-1|TRBD2
TGTGCCAGCAGCTCCCTAGCGGGGGAGTACAATGAGCAGTTCTTC
CASSSLAGEYNEQFF
>NA|TRBV4-1|TRBJ2-7|NA
TGCGCCAGCAGCCCGTCACAGTCCTCTTACGAGCAGTACTTC
CASSPSQSSYEQYF
>many|TRBV6-9|TRBJ2-5|NA
TGTGCCAGCAGTTACTCTCGACAGAGACAAGAGACCCAGTACTTC
CASSYSRQRQETQYF
>many|TRBV9|TRBJ1-1|NA
TGTGCCAGCAGCGTGACTGATAACACTGAAGCTTTCTTT
CASSVTDNTEAFF
>many|TRBV12-3/TRBV12-4|TRBJ1-5|NA
TGTGCCAGCAGTTTTGGAGGGGCCGGTCAGCCCCAGCATTTT
CASSFGGAGQPQHF
>NA|TRBV12-3/TRBV12-4|TRBJ1-4|NA
TGTGCCAGCAGTTGGGATGAAAAACTGTTTTTT
CASSWDEKLFF
>few|TRBV20-1|TRBJ1-4|NA
TGCAGTGCTACACAGATTACCAATGAAAAACTGTTTTTT
CSATQITNEKLFF
>many|TRBV28|TRBJ2-7|TRBD2
TGTGCCAGCGGCTCTAGCGGGGGATCTTCCGAGCAGTACTTC
CASGSSGGSSEQYF
>NA|TRBV29-1|TRBJ2-7|TRBD1
TGCAGCGTCGCCACCCAAGAGACAGGGGGGTACGAGCAGTACTTC
CSVATQETGGYEQYF
>NA|TRBV5-1|TRBJ2-2|NA
TGCGCCAGCAGCTTTGGGCAAAAGAACACCGGGGAGCTGTTTTTT
CASSFGQKNTGELFF
>few|TRBV5-8|TRBJ2-7|TRBD1
TGTGCCAGCAGCCCCCGGACAGGAGCCTCCTACGAGCAGTACTTC
CASSPRTGASYEQYF
>many|TRBV20-1|TRBJ1-4|NA
TGCAGTGCTGAGGGGGAGACTAATGAAAAACTGTTTTTT
CSAEGETNEKLFF
>many|TRBV28|TRBJ2-5|NA
TGTGCCAGCAGTGAAACTGGGCAAGAGACCCAGTACTTC
CASSETGQETQYF
>NA|TRBV6-1|TRBJ1-3|TRBD1
TGTGCCAGCAGTGAGCAACAGGGGCCCCCTGGAAACACCATATATTTT
CASSEQQGPPGNTIYF
>many|TRBV28|TRBJ1-3|TRBD1
TGTGCCAGCAGTCCCCCCGGACAGGGACCTGGAAACACCATATATTTT
CASSPPGQGPGNTIYF